This T cell receptor beta chain derives from a study of CD8 T cells in Susac syndrome. The authors reverse transcribed roughly 0.5 to 1 ug RNA with random hexamers. TCRdb processed the immunoSEQ multiplex PCR reads anew with MiXCR; each CDR3 protein has one entry. This sample has some 150,000 distinct CDR3 sequences; approximately 95% occur once, and the top ten carry 0.15% to 0.2%. The germline V gene has CDR1 SQVTM and CDR2 ANQGSEA. The CDR3 is 14 amino acids. Trimming removed 6 bases from V and 1 base from J; junction bases left unmatched: 6. This sequence originates from a human donor with Susac syndrome. The sequencing sample was made of CD4+ T cells from PBMCs. The rearrangement links TRBV29-1 to TRBJ1-5, with 7 bases identical to TRBD1. Written as DNA, the CDR3 is TGCAGCGTCCGGACAGGCCTAAGCAATCAGCCCCAGCATTTT. Protein sequence: CSVRTGLSNQPQHF.